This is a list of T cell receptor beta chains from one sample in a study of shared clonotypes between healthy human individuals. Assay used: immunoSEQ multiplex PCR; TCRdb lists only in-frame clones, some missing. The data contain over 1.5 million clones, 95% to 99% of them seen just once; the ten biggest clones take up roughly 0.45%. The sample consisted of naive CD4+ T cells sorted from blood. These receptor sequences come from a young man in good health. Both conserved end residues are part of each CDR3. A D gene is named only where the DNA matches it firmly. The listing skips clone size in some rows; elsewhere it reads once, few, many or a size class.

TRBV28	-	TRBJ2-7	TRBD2	CASSSPGLAGVGQYF	TGTGCCAGCAGTTCCCCGGGACTAGCGGGAGTAGGGCAGTACTTC
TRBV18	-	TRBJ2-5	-	CASSRRQDQETQYF	TGTGCCAGCTCCCGACGACAGGACCAAGAGACCCAGTACTTC
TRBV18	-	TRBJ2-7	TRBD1	CASSPPSGQGIHEQYF	TGTGCCAGCTCACCTCCCTCGGGACAGGGTATCCACGAGCAGTACTTC
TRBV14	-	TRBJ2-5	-	CASSEMGTQYF	TGTGCCAGCAGCGAGATGGGGACCCAGTACTTC
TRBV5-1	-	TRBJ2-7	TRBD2	CASSLGTISSYEQYF	TGCGCCAGCAGCCTAGGGACTATAAGCTCCTACGAGCAGTACTTC
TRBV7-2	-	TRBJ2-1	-	CASSSNRVWSYNEQFF	TGTGCCAGCAGCTCGAACAGGGTTTGGTCCTACAATGAGCAGTTCTTC
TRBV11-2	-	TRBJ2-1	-	CASSLDRGSSYNEQFF	TGTGCCAGCAGCTTAGATCGCGGAAGCTCCTACAATGAGCAGTTCTTC
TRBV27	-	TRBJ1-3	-	CASSLRAGNTIYF	TGTGCCAGCAGTTTAAGAGCTGGAAACACCATATATTTT
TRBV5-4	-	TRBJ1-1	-	CASSLGELNTEAFF	TGTGCCAGCAGCTTGGGGGAGCTGAACACTGAAGCTTTCTTT
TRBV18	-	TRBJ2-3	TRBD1	CASSQGTGGTDTQYF	TGTGCCAGCTCTCAAGGAACAGGGGGCACAGATACGCAGTATTTT
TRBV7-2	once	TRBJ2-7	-	CASSPEGGPTYEQYF	TGTGCCAGCAGCCCTGAGGGGGGCCCTACCTACGAGCAGTACTTC
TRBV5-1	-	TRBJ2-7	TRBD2	CASSLVAGVYEQYF	TGCGCCAGCAGCTTGGTAGCGGGGGTCTACGAGCAGTACTTC
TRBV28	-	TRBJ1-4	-	CASKWVTAGGDEKLFF	TGTGCCAGCAAGTGGGTCACGGCAGGTGGAGATGAAAAACTGTTTTTT
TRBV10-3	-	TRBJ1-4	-	CAITGHPGEKLFF	TGTGCCATCACGGGACACCCTGGTGAAAAACTGTTTTTT
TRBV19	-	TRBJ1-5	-	CASRTDNQPQHF	TGTGCCAGTAGAACGGACAATCAGCCCCAGCATTTT
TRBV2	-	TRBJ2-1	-	CASSLDGSYNEQFF	TGTGCCAGCAGCCTGGACGGCTCCTACAATGAGCAGTTCTTC
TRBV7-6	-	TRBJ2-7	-	CASSLIPGGRSYEQYF	TGTGCCAGCAGCTTAATTCCTGGGGGACGCTCCTACGAGCAGTACTTC
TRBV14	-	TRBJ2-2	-	CASSQDPTATGELFF	TGTGCCAGCAGCCAAGATCCAACAGCCACCGGGGAGCTGTTTTTT
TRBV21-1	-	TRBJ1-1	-	CASRSTGSWDTEAFF	TGTGCCAGCAGATCCACAGGATCGTGGGATACTGAAGCTTTCTTT
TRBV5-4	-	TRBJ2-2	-	CASSLGGRTNTGELFF	TGTGCCAGCAGCTTGGGTGGGCGGACAAACACCGGGGAGCTGTTTTTT
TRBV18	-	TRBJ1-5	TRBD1	CASSSTGGYQPQHF	TGTGCCAGCTCCTCAACAGGGGGATATCAGCCCCAGCATTTT
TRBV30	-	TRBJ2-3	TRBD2	CAWRLAGGTDTQYF	TGTGCCTGGAGACTAGCGGGAGGAACAGATACGCAGTATTTT
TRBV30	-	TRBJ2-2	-	CAWSVGSLGGELFF	TGTGCCTGGAGTGTCGGGAGTTTAGGCGGGGAGCTGTTTTTT
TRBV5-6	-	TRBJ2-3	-	CASSLTVIPPDTQYF	TGTGCCAGCAGCTTGACAGTTATCCCACCAGATACGCAGTATTTT
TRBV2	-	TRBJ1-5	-	CASSELRASNQPQHF	TGTGCCAGCAGTGAATTAAGGGCTAGCAATCAGCCCCAGCATTTT
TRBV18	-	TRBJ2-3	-	CASSLGGDTQYF	TGTGCCAGCTCCCTCGGCGGAGATACGCAGTATTTT
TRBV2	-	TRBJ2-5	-	CASKRYPEETQYF	TGTGCCAGCAAAAGGTATCCCGAGGAGACCCAGTACTTC
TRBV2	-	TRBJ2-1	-	CASSESLSGGEWNEQFF	TGTGCCAGCAGTGAATCTCTCTCTGGTGGGGAGTGGAATGAGCAGTTCTTC
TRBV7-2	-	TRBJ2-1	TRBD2	CASSYAPGAGGSYNEQFF	TGTGCCAGCAGCTACGCCCCAGGGGCGGGGGGATCCTACAATGAGCAGTTCTTC
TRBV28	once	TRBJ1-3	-	CASSRANTIYF	TGTGCCAGCAGCCGGGCTAACACCATATATTTT
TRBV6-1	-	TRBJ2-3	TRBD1	CASRRDRATDTQYF	TGTGCCAGCAGACGAGACAGGGCTACAGATACGCAGTATTTT
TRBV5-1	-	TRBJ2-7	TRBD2	CASSPKWTSGRWDSYEQYF	TGCGCCAGCAGCCCGAAATGGACTAGCGGGAGATGGGACTCCTACGAGCAGTACTTC
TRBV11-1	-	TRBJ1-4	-	CASSFGHGNEKLFF	TGTGCCAGCAGTTTTGGCCACGGGAATGAAAAACTGTTTTTT
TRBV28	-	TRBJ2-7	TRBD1	CASSSGQHPYEQYF	TGTGCCAGCAGTTCGGGACAGCACCCTTACGAGCAGTACTTC
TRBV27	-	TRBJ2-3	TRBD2	CASSNSGRSDTQYF	TGTGCCAGCAGCAATAGCGGGAGGTCAGATACGCAGTATTTT
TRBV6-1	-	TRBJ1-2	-	CATAVQGANYGYTF	TGTGCCACCGCCGTACAGGGCGCTAACTATGGCTACACCTTC
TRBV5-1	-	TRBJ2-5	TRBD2	CASSLWASGTSGEETQYF	TGCGCCAGCAGCTTGTGGGCATCCGGGACTAGCGGGGAAGAGACCCAGTACTTC
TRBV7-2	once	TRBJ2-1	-	CASSLELAGHNEQFF	TGTGCCAGCAGCTTAGAACTTGCGGGACACAATGAGCAGTTCTTC
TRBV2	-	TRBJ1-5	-	CASSRGQYQPQHF	TGTGCCAGCAGCCGCGGACAGTATCAGCCCCAGCATTTT
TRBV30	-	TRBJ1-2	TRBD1	CAWSVPWDRGRINYGYTF	TGTGCCTGGAGTGTACCTTGGGACAGGGGGCGGATTAACTATGGCTACACCTTC
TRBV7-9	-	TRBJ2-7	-	CASSLGGSYSYEQYF	TGTGCCAGCAGCTTGGGGGGCTCCTACTCCTACGAGCAGTACTTC
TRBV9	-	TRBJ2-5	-	CASSVGEWETQYF	TGTGCCAGCAGCGTAGGGGAGTGGGAGACCCAGTACTTC
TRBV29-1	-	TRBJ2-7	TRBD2	CSVYGLAGGLVGYEQYF	TGCAGCGTTTATGGTCTAGCGGGAGGCCTCGTGGGCTACGAGCAGTACTTC
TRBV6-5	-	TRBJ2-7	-	CATLDWRAPSYEQYF	TGTGCCACCCTCGACTGGAGGGCCCCTTCCTACGAGCAGTACTTC
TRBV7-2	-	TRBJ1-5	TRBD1	CASSFRDRGWNQPQHF	TGTGCCAGCAGCTTCCGGGACAGGGGGTGGAATCAGCCCCAGCATTTT
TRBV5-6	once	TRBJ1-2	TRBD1	CASSNRGPYYGYTF	TGTGCCAGCAGTAACAGGGGCCCCTACTATGGCTACACCTTC
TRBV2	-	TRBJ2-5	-	CASKVRAIPETQYF	TGTGCCAGCAAAGTTCGAGCGATTCCGGAGACCCAGTACTTC
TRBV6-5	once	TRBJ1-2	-	CASSYSRLNYGYTF	TGTGCCAGCAGTTACTCACGGCTCAACTATGGCTACACCTTC
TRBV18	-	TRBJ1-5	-	CASSTGQFDQPQHF	TGTGCCAGCTCCACCGGACAGTTCGATCAGCCCCAGCATTTT
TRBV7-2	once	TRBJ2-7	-	CASSPIAYEQYF	TGTGCCAGCAGCCCTATAGCCTACGAGCAGTACTTC
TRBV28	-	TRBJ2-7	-	CASSLPRRYEQYF	TGTGCCAGCAGTTTACCCCGGAGGTACGAGCAGTACTTC
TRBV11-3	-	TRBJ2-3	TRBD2	CASSPLAGGPTDTQYF	TGTGCCAGCAGCCCACTAGCGGGAGGCCCCACAGATACGCAGTATTTT
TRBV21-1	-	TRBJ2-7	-	CASSKEWTASYEQYF	TGTGCCAGCAGCAAAGAATGGACGGCTTCCTACGAGCAGTACTTC
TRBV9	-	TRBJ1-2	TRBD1	CASSDGTVFRLSGYTF	TGTGCCAGCAGCGACGGGACAGTATTCAGACTTAGTGGCTACACCTTC
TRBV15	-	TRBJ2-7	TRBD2	CATSSGLAGAYEQYF	TGTGCCACCAGCAGCGGACTAGCGGGAGCCTACGAGCAGTACTTC
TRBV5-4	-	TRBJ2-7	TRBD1	CASSGTGQGLYEQYF	TGTGCCAGCAGCGGTACGGGACAGGGGCTTTACGAGCAGTACTTC
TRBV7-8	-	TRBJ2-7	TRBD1	CASSLALGTGYEQYF	TGTGCCAGCAGCTTAGCGCTAGGGACAGGCTACGAGCAGTACTTC
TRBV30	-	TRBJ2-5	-	CAWSVGGRRQETQYF	TGTGCCTGGAGTGTCGGGGGCCGAAGGCAAGAGACCCAGTACTTC
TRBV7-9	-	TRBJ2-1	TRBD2	CASGGVLAGGGLGVDEQFF	TGTGCCAGCGGAGGGGTCCTAGCGGGAGGCGGATTGGGGGTTGATGAGCAGTTCTTC